A selection of T cell receptor beta chains follows, all from one sample in a study of blood T cell repertoires in COVID-19. Profiling relied on immunoSEQ multiplex PCR, and the TCRdb table lists in-frame clones only, not all of them. The data hold some 200,000 clones, with approximately 80% observed a single time. Sequenced input: peripheral blood. These receptors came from a woman aged 50 to 60 with active or convalescent COVID-19. The CDR3 runs from the conserved cysteine through the conserved F or W. The D gene is left open where the match is weak. Size is omitted from some rows. Given values are once, few, many or a class for expanded clones.

>once|TRBJ2-3|13|TRBD1|TRBV29-1
CSVGQGATDTQYF
TGCAGCGTGGGACAGGGGGCGACAGATACGCAGTATTTT
>-|TRBJ2-3|12|-|TRBV11-2
CASSLASDTQYF
TGTGCCAGCAGCTTAGCCTCCGATACGCAGTATTTT
>few|TRBJ1-1|14|-|TRBV7-2
CASSLGGAVPGAFF
TGTGCCAGCAGCTTGGGAGGGGCCGTCCCCGGGGCTTTCTTT
>few|TRBJ1-6|14|-|TRBV6-5
CASSSGQHNSPLHF
TGTGCCAGCAGTTCCGGACAGCATAATTCACCCCTCCACTTT
>-|TRBJ1-1|16|TRBD1|TRBV18
CASSPGQGAMNTEAFF
TGTGCCAGCTCACCTGGACAGGGGGCTATGAACACTGAAGCTTTCTTT
>-|TRBJ1-1|14|-|TRBV3-1/TRBV3-2
CASSQATRPPGAFF
TGTGCCAGCAGCCAAGCCACGAGACCTCCGGGAGCTTTCTTT
>once|TRBJ2-2|15|-|TRBV9
CASSVRGSGTGELFF
TGTGCCAGCAGCGTGCGGGGCTCGGGCACCGGGGAGCTGTTTTTT
>-|TRBJ2-1|13|-|TRBV7-2
CASSLFPGDEQFF
TGTGCCAGCAGCTTATTCCCGGGGGATGAGCAGTTCTTC
>once|TRBJ2-3|17|TRBD2|TRBV11-3
CASSLGVAGGPTDTQYF
TGTGCCAGCAGCTTAGGGGTTGCGGGGGGGCCGACAGATACGCAGTATTTT
>-|TRBJ2-7|14|-|TRBV11-3
CASSLGGMNYEQYF
TGTGCCAGCAGCTTAGGAGGTATGAACTACGAGCAGTACTTC